The clone carrying this T cell receptor (beta chain) showed up just once. The antigen is not known. The data belong to a study of T cells after yellow fever vaccination. At the level of the study: The authors prepared low-cell-number fractions using SMART-Seq v4 Ultra Low Input.

Notes on the study in general: Clones from primary vaccination mostly reappeared after the booster (96% CD4, less than 90% CD8). It was a small share of clonotypes that appeared in both CD4 and CD8 compartments.

V gave up 3 bases and J gave up 5 bases; unmatched junction bases: 5. CDR3 length equals 14 residues. Germline V lookup: CDR1 LNHDA, CDR2 SQIVND (reference sequence). It was through 5'RACE template switching that TCR cDNA was made, with a universal primer site and UMIs added. TCRdb recomputed calls from the 5' RACE reads with MiXCR, one row per CDR3 protein. The sample holds 500,000 to 550,000 distinct CDR3 sequences; 20% to 25% are singletons and the top ten take around 17%. The rearrangement joins TRBV19 to TRBJ2-5; 8 positions agree with TRBD1. The sequenced sample was PBMCs, obtained approximately 20 days after the first yellow fever vaccination. This receptor was obtained from a man aged 18 to 35 who received the YFV17D yellow fever vaccine. The CDR3 region has the DNA TGTGCCAGTAGTATCCAGGGGGCCGATGAGACCCAGTACTTC. This codes for CASSIQGADETQYF.